This TCR beta chain was sequenced during a study of T cell clones after liver transplantation. Study in general: TCRbeta sequencing after a pre-transplant mixed lymphocyte reaction identified graft-donor-reactive clones, later tracked in post-transplant blood. Patients counted as tolerant after at least one year off all immunosuppression, enzymes not exceeding twice normal.

Study results and caveats: Graft donor-reactive T cells possibly entered the graft instead of undergoing deletion.

In the case of this clone: As yet, its antigen is unknown.

Profiling relied on immunoSEQ multiplex PCR, and the TCRdb table lists in-frame clones only, not all of them. Seen here are about 51,000 clones, more than 65% observed once, and the top ten hold 9.5% to 10%. This CDR3 has 16 residues. Per the germline V gene, CDR1 is MGHRA and CDR2 is YSYEKL. V was trimmed by 1 base and J by 2 bases, leaving 12 bases between them. The sequences come from CD4+ T cells from blood, collected 52 to 60 months after liver transplant. J is TRBJ2-4 and V is TRBV4-1; no reliable D call. This sequence was found in a human patient who received a liver transplant. The T cells may come from the graft donor. The CDR3 DNA reads TGCGCCAGCAGCCAAGGGGCCCTCGGGTCCAAAAACATTCAGTACTTC. Translated, it gives CASSQGALGSKNIQYF.